This T cell receptor (beta chain) appears in the sequencing data of a study of blood T cell repertoires in COVID-19. The data were produced by immunoSEQ multiplex PCR, yet TCRdb's version contains in-frame clones alone and is incomplete. Among 200,000 to 300,000 clones listed, approximately 89% were seen once. This clone was observed a single time. Relative to the germline gene, one junction end is altered; a read error may explain this. Germline V gene lookup returns CDR1 SSHAT and CDR2 FNYEAQ (reference sequence). The CDR3 covers 14 residues. The sequence came from a woman aged 25 to 39 with COVID-19, enrolled during active disease. The chain uses TRBV7-7 and TRBJ2-3; 7 nucleotides align to TRBD1. The specimen sequenced was peripheral blood. DNA of the CDR3: TGTGCTAGCAGCACGGGACAGTCCACAGATACGCAGTATTTT. It encodes CASSTGQSTDTQYF.